This TCR beta chain is drawn from a study of early stage breast cancer tumors. Study details: Most invasive tumors, twelve of 16, were ER+/PR+/HER2-. The study's findings and limits: Compared with adjacent normal breast tissue, tumors showed around 2.5-fold greater T cell density and higher clonality. Functional markers like CD4, CD8 and FOXP3 were missed in bulk sequencing.

The CDR3 totals 13 residues. CDR1 is SGHKS, CDR2 YYEKEE, per germline (reference sequence). Trimming took 7 bases from V and 2 from J, leaving 11 bases between them. This clone was found once. Its antigen remains unidentified. Libraries were prepared by immunoSEQ multiplex PCR; TCRdb keeps only in-frame clonotypes and omits some of them. The table shows tens of thousands of clones, with approximately 72% occurring only once. Source material: blood. V usage is TRBV5-5 and J usage is TRBJ2-3; D may be TRBD1 (5 bases). The source is a person between 50 and 60 years old with breast cancer. The CDR3 DNA reads TGTGCCAGCGGGGCGGAGATCACAGATACGCAGTATTTT. It is translated as CASGAEITDTQYF.